The 6 T cell receptor beta chains below all came from one sample that was sequenced in a study of siplizumab effects on memory and regulatory T cells. Measured with immunoSEQ multiplex PCR; TCRdb has only the in-frame clones, and not every one. The sample yields 70,000 to 95,000 clones, about 87% seen once. The sequenced sample was CD4+ T cells sorted from blood. The receptors were gathered from a human donor in good health.

The rearrangement joins TRBV12-5 to TRBJ2-7; the D call may be TRBD1 or TRBD2 (5 bases each). Germline V CDR1 and CDR2: LGHNT, FRNRAP. This CDR3 contains 16 residues. V lost 0 bases, J lost 5 bases, and 17 bases lay in between. The CDR3 loop is CASGLVMGTHPHEQYF. The DNA for the CDR3 is TGTGCTAGTGGTTTGGTAATGGGGACCCACCCCCACGAGCAGTACTTC.

J is TRBJ2-5 and V is TRBV25-1; the D is unclear. Deletions cut 11 bases from V and 3 bases from J, with 7 bases between. In germline, CDR1 is MGHDK, CDR2 SYGVNS. The CDR3 runs to 10 residues. The CDR3, as DNA: TGTGCCGATGCGGAAGAGACCCAGTACTTC. Protein sequence: CADAEETQYF.

This clone has just a few counts. This chain joins TRBV29-1 and TRBJ1-2, with a weak D call TRBD1 (5 bases). This CDR3 has 12 amino acids. The V end was cut by 1 base, the J end by 6 bases, with 9 bases between. Germline loops: CDR1 SQVTM, CDR2 ANQGSEA. CDR3 sequence reads: CSVEVGGDGYTF. CDR3 in DNA: TGCAGCGTTGAAGTCGGGGGGGATGGCTACACCTTC.

The V and J genes are TRBV5-1 and TRBJ1-2; no clear D gene. Trimming stripped 1 base from V and 6 bases from J, with 10 bases between. Per germline, CDR1 SGHRS and CDR2 YFSETQ. The CDR3 runs 13 residues. The CDR3 here is CASSLRARDGYTF. CDR3 nucleotide sequence: TGCGCCAGCAGCTTGCGGGCTCGTGATGGCTACACCTTC.

The chain employs TRBV5-1 and TRBJ2-3; no clear D gene. The CDR3 runs to 14 residues. Germline V gene data show CDR1 as SGHRS and CDR2 as YFSETQ. V was trimmed by 5 bases and J by 1 base, leaving 11 bases between them. The DNA for the CDR3 is TGCGCCAGCAGGCTAACTGGGGGCACAGATACGCAGTATTTT. It yields the protein CASRLTGGTDTQYF. The full variable domain, completed using reference TRBV5-1 and TRBJ2-3, is KAGVTQTPRYLIKTRGQQVTLSCSPISGHRSVSWYQQTPGQGLQFLFEYFSETQRNKGNFPGRFSGRQFSNSRSEMNVSTLELGDSALYLCASRLTGGTDTQYFGPGTRLTVL.

The chain combines TRBV2 with TRBJ1-5; TRBD1 agrees at 8 bases. The CDR3 is 14 amino acids. With V trimmed by 11 bases and J by 7 bases, 13 bases remained unmatched. The germline CDR1 and CDR2 sequences are SNHLY and FYNNEI. This CDR3 reads CASRGTGGGQPQHF. CDR3 DNA sequence: TGTGCCTCCCGAGGAACAGGGGGTGGGCAGCCCCAGCATTTT.